The present T cell receptor beta chain was sequenced within a study of T cells after yellow fever vaccination. Study results and caveats: Post-booster repertoires again held most primary-vaccination clones (roughly 96% CD4, around 90% CD8).

This CDR3 comprises 15 residues. CDR1 and CDR2 (germline): SGHVS, FNYEAQ. V lost 2 bases, J lost 7 bases, and 3 bases stayed unmatched. A universal primer site and UMIs were added as TCR cDNA was made by 5'RACE template switching. TCRdb re-derived calls from the 5' RACE reads in MiXCR, one entry per CDR3 protein. The table has about 340,000 distinct CDR3 sequences, around 12% seen once. Points on this clonotype: What it binds is unknown.

Sample: CD4+ T cells sorted from PBMCs, taken 15 days after the yellow fever booster vaccination. This rearrangement joins TRBV7-6 to TRBJ1-6; 9 positions match TRBD1. This TCR was recovered from a man in his late teens or twenties who received the YFV17D yellow fever vaccine. The CDR3 protein is CASSLRDRDNSPLHF. CDR3 in DNA: TGTGCCAGCAGCTTACGGGACAGGGACAATTCACCCCTCCACTTT.